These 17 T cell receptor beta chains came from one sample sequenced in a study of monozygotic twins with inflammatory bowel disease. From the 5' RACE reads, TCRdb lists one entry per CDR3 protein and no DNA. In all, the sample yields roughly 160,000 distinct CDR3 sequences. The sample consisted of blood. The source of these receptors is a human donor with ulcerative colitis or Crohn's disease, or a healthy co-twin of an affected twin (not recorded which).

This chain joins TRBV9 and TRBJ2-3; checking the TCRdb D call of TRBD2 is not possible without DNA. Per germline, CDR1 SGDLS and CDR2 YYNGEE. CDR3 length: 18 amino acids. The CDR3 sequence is CASSPIPGLAARTDTQYF.

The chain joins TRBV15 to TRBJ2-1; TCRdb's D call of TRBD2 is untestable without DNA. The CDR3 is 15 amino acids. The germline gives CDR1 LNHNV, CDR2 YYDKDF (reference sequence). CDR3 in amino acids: CATSRQRETVDEQFF. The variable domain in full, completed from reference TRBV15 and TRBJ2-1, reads DAMVIQNPRYQVTQFGKPVTLSCSQTLNHNVMYWYQQKSSQAPKLLFHYYDKDFNNEADTPDNFQSRRPNTSFCFLDIRSPGLGDTAMYLCATSRQRETVDEQFFGPGTRLTVL.

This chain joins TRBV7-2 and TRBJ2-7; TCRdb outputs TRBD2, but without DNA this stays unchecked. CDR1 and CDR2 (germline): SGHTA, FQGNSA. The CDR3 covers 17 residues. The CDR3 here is CASSLRGGWALGDEQYF.

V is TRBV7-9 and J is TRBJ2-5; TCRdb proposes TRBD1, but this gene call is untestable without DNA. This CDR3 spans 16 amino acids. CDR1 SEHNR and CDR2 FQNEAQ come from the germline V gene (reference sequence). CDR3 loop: CASSFYLGAPQETQYF.

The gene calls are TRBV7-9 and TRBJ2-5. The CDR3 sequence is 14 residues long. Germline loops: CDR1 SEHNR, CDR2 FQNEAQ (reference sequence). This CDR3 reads CASTTYMYQETQYF.

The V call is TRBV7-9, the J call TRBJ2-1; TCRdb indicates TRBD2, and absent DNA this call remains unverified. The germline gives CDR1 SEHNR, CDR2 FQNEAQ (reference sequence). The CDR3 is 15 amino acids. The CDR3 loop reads CASSLISGGYNEQFF.

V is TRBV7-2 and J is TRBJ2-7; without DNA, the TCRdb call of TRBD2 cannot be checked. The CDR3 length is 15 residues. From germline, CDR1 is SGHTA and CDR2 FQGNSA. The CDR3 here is CASSRGLAAYYEQYF.

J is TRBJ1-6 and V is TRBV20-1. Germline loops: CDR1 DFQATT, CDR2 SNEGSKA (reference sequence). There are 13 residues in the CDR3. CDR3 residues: CSARGWRDSPLHF.

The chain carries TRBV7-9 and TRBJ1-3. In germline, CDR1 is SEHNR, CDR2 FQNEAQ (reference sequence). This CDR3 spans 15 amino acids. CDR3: CASSPWEGTGNTIYF.

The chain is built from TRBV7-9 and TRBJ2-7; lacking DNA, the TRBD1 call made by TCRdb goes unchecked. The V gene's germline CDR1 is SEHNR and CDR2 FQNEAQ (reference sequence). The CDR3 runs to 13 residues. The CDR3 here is CASSPGRVEEQYF.

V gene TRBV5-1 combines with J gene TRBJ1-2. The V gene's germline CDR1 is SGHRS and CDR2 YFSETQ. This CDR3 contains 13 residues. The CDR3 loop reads CASSLGNNYGYTF. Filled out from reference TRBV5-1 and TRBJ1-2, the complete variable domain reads KAGVTQTPRYLIKTRGQQVTLSCSPISGHRSVSWYQQTPGQGLQFLFEYFSETQRNKGNFPGRFSGRQFSNSRSEMNVSTLELGDSALYLCASSLGNNYGYTFGSGTRLTVV.

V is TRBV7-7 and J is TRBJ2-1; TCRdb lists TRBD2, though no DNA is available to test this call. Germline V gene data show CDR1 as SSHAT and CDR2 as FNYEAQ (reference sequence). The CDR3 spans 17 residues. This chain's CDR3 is CASSRLAGGMAHNEQFF. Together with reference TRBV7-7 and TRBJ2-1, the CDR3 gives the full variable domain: GAGVSQSPRYKVTKRGQDVTLRCDPISSHATLYWYQQALGQGPEFLTYFNYEAQPDKSGLPSDRFSAERPEGSISTLTIQRTEQRDSAMYRCASSRLAGGMAHNEQFFGPGTRLTVL.

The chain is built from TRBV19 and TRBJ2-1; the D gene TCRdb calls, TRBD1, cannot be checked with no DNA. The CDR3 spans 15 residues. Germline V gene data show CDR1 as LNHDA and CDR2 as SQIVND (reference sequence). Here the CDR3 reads CASSPTGSSYNEQFF.

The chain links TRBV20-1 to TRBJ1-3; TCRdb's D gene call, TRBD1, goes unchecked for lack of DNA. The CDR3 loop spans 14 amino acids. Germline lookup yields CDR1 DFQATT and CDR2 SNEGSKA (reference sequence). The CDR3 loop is CSARGQGTGNTIYF.

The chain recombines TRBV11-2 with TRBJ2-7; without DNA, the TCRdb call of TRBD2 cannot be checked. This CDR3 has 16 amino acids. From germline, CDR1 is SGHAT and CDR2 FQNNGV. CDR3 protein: CASSLERGRYPYEQYF.

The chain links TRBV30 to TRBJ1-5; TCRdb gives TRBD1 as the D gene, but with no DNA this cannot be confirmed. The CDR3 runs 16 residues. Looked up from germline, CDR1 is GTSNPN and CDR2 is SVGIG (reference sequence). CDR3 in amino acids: CAWSFGNIPRGQPQHF.

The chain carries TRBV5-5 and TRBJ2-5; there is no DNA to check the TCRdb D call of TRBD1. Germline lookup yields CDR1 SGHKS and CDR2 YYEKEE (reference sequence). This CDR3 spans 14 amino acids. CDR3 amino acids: CASSFTGGQETQYF.